What follows are 14 T cell receptor beta chains derived from one specimen sequenced in a study of control samples from healthy donors and cancer patients. Assay: immunoSEQ multiplex PCR; the TCRdb copy retains only in-frame clones and omits some. The sample lists 200,000 or so clones, 85% to 95% occurring once. The material sequenced was blood. The receptors were gathered from a man aged 50 to 59 in good health.

This rearrangement joins TRBV5-4 to TRBJ1-6, with 8 bases that match TRBD1. Unmatched junction bases numbered 10, after V lost 5 bases and J lost 6 bases. Germline V CDR1 and CDR2: SGHNT, YYREEE (reference sequence). The CDR3 is made up of 16 amino acids. CDR3 sequence: CASSLRTGTLNSPLHF. CDR3 nucleotide sequence: TGTGCCAGCAGTCTCCGGACAGGGACCCTTAATTCACCCCTCCACTTT. The full variable domain, with the rest looked up from reference TRBV5-4 and TRBJ1-6, is ETGVTQSPTHLIKTRGQQVTLRCSSQSGHNTVSWYQQALGQGPQFIFQYYREEENGRGNFPPRFSGLQFPNYSSELNVNALELDDSALYLCASSLRTGTLNSPLHFGNGTRLTVT.

The chain links TRBV7-2 to TRBJ2-5, with a tentative D call TRBD2 (6 bases). This CDR3 comprises 13 residues. From germline, CDR1 is SGHTA and CDR2 FQGNSA. Between the trimmed V and J ends, which lost 5 bases and 3 bases, there was a span of 10 bases. Here the CDR3 reads CASSRGVEETQYF. The CDR3 DNA follows: TGTGCCAGCAGCCGCGGGGTGGAAGAGACCCAGTACTTC.

The chain uses TRBV7-9 and TRBJ1-2; 10 bases fit TRBD1. The trim removed 4 bases at V and 5 bases at J, leaving 4 bases unmatched. The CDR3 loop spans 14 amino acids. Germline assignment: CDR1 SEHNR and CDR2 FQNEAQ (reference sequence). Here the CDR3 DNA reads TGTGCCAGCAGCTCGGGGGACAGGGGATATGGCTACACCTTC. The encoded protein is CASSSGDRGYGYTF.

About this clone itself: Different DNA sequences within this sample yield the same CDR3. The chain combines TRBV10-1 with TRBJ1-2, with D possibly being TRBD1 (6 bases). Trimming shortened V by 4 bases and J by 4 bases, and 22 bases separated the two germline ends. The CDR3 totals 17 residues. Germline V CDR1 and CDR2: WNHNN, SYGVQD (reference sequence). The CDR3 region has the DNA TGCGCCAGCAGTGCGGGGCGGGGGGCCAAAGGGCTCTATGGCTACACCTTC. This sequence encodes CASSAGRGAKGLYGYTF.

CDR3 in amino acids: CASSWTHPNQPQHF. CDR3 nucleotide sequence: TGTGCCAGCAGTTGGACACACCCAAATCAGCCCCAGCATTTT. The rearrangement uses TRBV28 and TRBJ1-5, with D possibly TRBD1 on 5 matching bases. From germline, CDR1 is MDHEN and CDR2 SYDVKM. V lost 4 bases and J 4 bases, leaving 11 bases between the germline ends. CDR3 length: 14 residues.

J is TRBJ1-2 and V is TRBV4-2, with 7 bases matching TRBD1. The CDR3 contains 14 residues. Germline values: CDR1 LGHNA, CDR2 YNFKEQ. V was clipped by 2 bases and J by 4 bases; unmatched bases: 4. Here the CDR3 reads CASSQTGTAYGYTF. The CDR3 DNA is TGTGCCAGCAGCCAAACCGGGACAGCCTATGGCTACACCTTC.

The chain uses TRBV18 and TRBJ1-6; 7 positions agree with TRBD1. With 3 bases clipped from V and 6 bases from J, the junction kept 8 bases outside the gene matches. CDR1 is KGHSH and CDR2 is LQKENI in the germline V gene. The CDR3 spans 16 residues. The CDR3 DNA reads as TGTGCCAGCTCACCGGCCGGGACAGACGGTAATTCACCCCTCCACTTT. As protein: CASSPAGTDGNSPLHF.

Concerning this clone itself: This sample also contains other DNA sequences that code for the same CDR3. The rearrangement joins TRBV19 to TRBJ2-6; D gene ambiguous. CDR1 and CDR2 from the germline V gene are LNHDA and SQIVND (reference sequence). This CDR3 is built from 13 residues. The germline V and J ends were trimmed by 4 bases and 4 bases, with 5 bases remaining between them. The CDR3 coding sequence is TGTGCCAGTAGTACAACGGGGGCCAACGTCCTGACTTTC. Its translation: CASSTTGANVLTF.

Comment on this clone: One end of the junction is discordant with germline, which a read error may explain. This chain uses TRBV11-3 with TRBJ2-5; D remains ambiguous. Germline V gene lookup returns CDR1 SGHNT and CDR2 YENEEA. The CDR3 is 13 residues long. The CDR3 region has the DNA TGTGCCAGCAGCCTCAAGGGTCAAGAGACCCGGTACTTC. As protein: CASSLKGQETRYF.

This rearrangement joins TRBV5-6 to TRBJ2-7; 7 bases agree with TRBD1. Germline values: CDR1 SGHDT, CDR2 YYEEEE. Losses at the gene ends were 2 bases for V and 6 bases for J; bases not matched to a gene: 14. The CDR3 has 16 amino acids. The CDR3 DNA is TGTGCCAGCAGCTTAGGTAGGGACAGCTTTTTTGGCGAGCAGTACGTC. Translated: CASSLGRDSFFGEQYV.

Here the CDR3 reads CASSTTGSDTQYF. The CDR3 region has the DNA TGTGCCAGCAGCACGACAGGGTCAGATACGCAGTATTTT. The V call is TRBV3-1 (or the pseudogene TRBV3-2), the J call TRBJ2-3; 7 bases map to TRBD1. Trimming removed 5 bases from V and 4 bases from J; junction bases left unmatched: 3. The germline gives CDR1 LGHDT, CDR2 YNNKEL (reference sequence). CDR3 length: 13 residues.

The chain employs TRBV7-9 and TRBJ1-1; D not certain. From germline, CDR1 is SEHNR and CDR2 FQNEAQ (reference sequence). This CDR3 has 16 residues. Trimming removed 2 bases at V and 2 bases at J, with 15 bases between. The CDR3 sequence: CASSLRPHKGNTEAFF. CDR3 DNA: TGTGCCAGCAGCTTAAGGCCCCATAAGGGAAACACTGAAGCTTTCTTT.

Turning to this clone: One end of the junction fails to match germline, which may point to a read error. The chain is built from TRBV15 and TRBJ2-7, with 7 bases lining up with TRBD1. Per the germline V gene, CDR1 is LNHNV and CDR2 is YYDKDF (reference sequence). The CDR3 loop spans 13 amino acids. CDR3 amino acids: CATSRDQGEISDF. The DNA for the CDR3 is TGTGCCACCAGCAGAGATCAGGGGGAAATCTCGGACTTC.

A note on this clone: Other DNA sequences in the sample encode the same CDR3. DNA of the CDR3: TGTGCCAGCAGGGGACAGACGAACACTGAAGCTTTCTTT. Protein product: CASRGQTNTEAFF. This chain joins TRBV2 and TRBJ1-1, with 7 positions matching TRBD1. CDR1 and CDR2 from the germline V gene are SNHLY and FYNNEI. Trimming at V came to 6 bases and at J to 1 base, leaving 2 bases not matched to a gene. The CDR3 contains 13 residues.